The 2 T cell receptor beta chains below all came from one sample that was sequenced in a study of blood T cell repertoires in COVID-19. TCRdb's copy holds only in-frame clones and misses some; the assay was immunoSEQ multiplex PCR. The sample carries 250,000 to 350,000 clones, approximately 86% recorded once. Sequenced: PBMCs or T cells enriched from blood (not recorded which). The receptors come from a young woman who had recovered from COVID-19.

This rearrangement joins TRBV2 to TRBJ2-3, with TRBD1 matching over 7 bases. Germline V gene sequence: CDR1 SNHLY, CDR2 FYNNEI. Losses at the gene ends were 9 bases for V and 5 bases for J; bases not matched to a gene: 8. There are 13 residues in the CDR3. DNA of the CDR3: TGTGCCAGAATGAGGGACAGTCGAGATACGCAGTATTTT. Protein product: CARMRDSRDTQYF.

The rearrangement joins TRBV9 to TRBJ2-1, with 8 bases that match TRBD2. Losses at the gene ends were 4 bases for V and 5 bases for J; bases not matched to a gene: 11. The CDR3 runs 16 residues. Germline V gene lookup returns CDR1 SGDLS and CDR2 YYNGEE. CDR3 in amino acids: CASSPTGGTTHNEQFF. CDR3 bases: TGTGCCAGCAGCCCAACGGGGGGGACGACCCACAATGAGCAGTTCTTC.